This entry concerns a single TCR beta chain. No cognate antigen has been identified for it. Base qualities are not at hand, and no much larger clone is one base apart. These data come from a study of CD8+ T cells in alopecia areata (dated by TCRdb to 2017 to 2018). For the study in its entirety: Treated patients were enrolled in an open-label pilot trial of oral tofacitinib at 5 to 10 mg twice daily for moderate-to-severe alopecia areata. Patients stayed on tofacitinib for 6 to 18 months and then had 6 months of follow-up off drug so that delayed response and recurrence could be assessed. Disease severity in treated patients was measured with the SALT score, which quantifies the percentage of affected scalp surface area. In both human patients and the C3H/HeJ mouse model, the study applied high-throughput TCRbeta sequencing to look at T cell clonal expansion in alopecia areata. On the human side, TCRbeta sequencing was run on scalp tissue and on sorted CD4+ and CD8+ peripheral blood T cells from healthy controls and from alopecia areata patients with either patchy or totalis/universalis disease. Tofacitinib-treated patients had biopsies at baseline and at 4 and 24 weeks of treatment, with a later scalp biopsy in several patients. Clonality in the scalp was compared among normal scalp (n=4), patchy alopecia areata scalp (n=8), and alopecia totalis/universalis scalp (n=8). The RNA source kit depended on sample type: the PAXgene miRNA kit for fixed scalp, the miRNeasy kit for PBMCs, and the RNeasy kit for mouse skin. Amplification of TCRbeta CDR3 regions was done by immunoSEQ multiplex PCR using 35 Vbeta forward primers and 13 Jbeta reverse primers. What the authors observed across the whole study: The treated cohort was small, with a single nonresponder, so links between baseline CD8+ expansion and response need larger studies. Compared with normal scalp, lesional scalp, particularly in alopecia totalis/universalis, had higher clonality and more expanded CD8+ clones, which suggests antigenic drive. Many expanded lesional clones were found to persist in scalp and blood during tofacitinib treatment, and relapse after treatment cessation may be partly explained by this persistence. Unlike mouse skin, where gammadelta T cells dominate, normal human skin contains resident alphabeta T cells that get sequenced too, which complicates analysis of the scalp TCR repertoire. TCR sequences shared between patients were less clear than in mice, possibly partly because of HLA diversity in the patient population. Scalp clonality and the number of expanded CD8+ clones among the top 100 scalp clones were significantly decreased by tofacitinib.

The time point label for this specimen denotes: roughly 24 weeks on oral tofacitinib. Taken with the paper, the label for treatment or condition translates to: oral pan-JAK inhibitor, 5-10 mg twice daily. Lesional scalp punch biopsies and peripheral blood were obtained from alopecia areata patients. After PBMCs were isolated by density centrifugation and stained for CD3, CD4 and CD8, a FACSAria was used to sort CD4+ and CD8+ T cells. The CDR3 has 17 amino acids, counting the end cysteine and phenylalanine. CDR3 DNA is the only sequence kept; it has 51 bases, read in frame from the first base. For CDR1 and CDR2, the germline V gene (reference sequence) lists SGHNT and YYREEE. V is pared back by 4 bases and J by 6 bases, with 22 bases lying between the germline termini. Library creation used the immunoSEQ multiplex PCR assay. To provide template for TCR sequencing, every sample had RNA extracted and reverse transcribed into cDNA. SuperScript III was used for first-strand cDNA synthesis, primed with a 2:1 mix of oligo-dT and random hexamers. Amplification bias was assessed with a synthetic immune receptor repertoire, and residual bias was removed computationally. The study's processing was this. Raw reads were preprocessed for error removal, and CDR3 was defined according to IMGT conventions as running from the conserved cysteine to phenylalanine. Clonality was calculated as 1 minus Shannon entropy normalized by log2 of the number of productive unique TCRs. Whether each scalp clone was CD4 or CD8 was inferred by checking scalp TCRbeta sequences against the CD4 and CD8 repertoires from sorted blood. In TCRdb, the immuneACCESS table is reduced to in-frame sequences with V and J assigned. These tables do not hold every clone; where another copy was compared, an unresolved V gene accounts for under half, and the others remain unexplained. That table gives V, J and clone size, and the DNA gave D and trimming. Here the sample has approximately 280,000 clones; about three fifths occur a single time. The leading ten clones occupy under 2% of the sample.

This receptor was identified in a human donor with alopecia areata. Sequences were derived from CD4+ T cells sorted from blood, sampled at week 24, from a patient treated with tofacitinib. The chain uses TRBV5-4 and TRBJ2-2; TRBD1 is a weak D gene call, 7 bases matching. The CDR3 protein: CASSPGGTAREAGELFF. The bases read TGTGCCAGCAGCCCCGGAGGGACAGCACGGGAAGCCGGGGAGCTGTTTTTT. Reference TRBV5-4 and TRBJ2-2 genes cover what lies past the CDR3, so the full variable domain is ETGVTQSPTHLIKTRGQQVTLRCSSQSGHNTVSWYQQALGQGPQFIFQYYREEENGRGNFPPRFSGLQFPNYSSELNVNALELDDSALYLCASSPGGTAREAGELFFGEGSRLTVL.